At least ten counts were recorded for the clone carrying this T cell receptor beta chain. What it recognizes is unknown. TCRdb re-derived calls from the reads in MiXCR, one entry per CDR3 protein. There are about 310,000 distinct CDR3 sequences in the sample; 25% occur only once, and less than 15% lies in the top ten. The sample originates from a study of T cell repertoires in cytomegalovirus infection. Overall study findings and caveats: Clonotypes of TCR beta that were HLA-C-restricted and CMV-specific dominated the ex vivo response.

This CDR3 is built from 15 residues. V shed 4 bases, J shed 6 bases, and the junction held 7 bases outside the gene matches. Germline lookup yields CDR1 SGHVS and CDR2 FQNEAQ. This chain connects TRBV7-8 to TRBJ2-1, with 9 bases fitting TRBD2. Sequenced here: cultured PBMCs, sampled from culture after CMV antigen stimulation. This TCR derives from a human donor in good health (CMV status not recorded). Some clones in this sample may be carry-over from other donors' samples. The CDR3 bases are TGTGCCAGCAGCTCAACTAGCGGGTCCGGCAATGAGCAGTTCTTC. This sequence encodes CASSSTSGSGNEQFF.